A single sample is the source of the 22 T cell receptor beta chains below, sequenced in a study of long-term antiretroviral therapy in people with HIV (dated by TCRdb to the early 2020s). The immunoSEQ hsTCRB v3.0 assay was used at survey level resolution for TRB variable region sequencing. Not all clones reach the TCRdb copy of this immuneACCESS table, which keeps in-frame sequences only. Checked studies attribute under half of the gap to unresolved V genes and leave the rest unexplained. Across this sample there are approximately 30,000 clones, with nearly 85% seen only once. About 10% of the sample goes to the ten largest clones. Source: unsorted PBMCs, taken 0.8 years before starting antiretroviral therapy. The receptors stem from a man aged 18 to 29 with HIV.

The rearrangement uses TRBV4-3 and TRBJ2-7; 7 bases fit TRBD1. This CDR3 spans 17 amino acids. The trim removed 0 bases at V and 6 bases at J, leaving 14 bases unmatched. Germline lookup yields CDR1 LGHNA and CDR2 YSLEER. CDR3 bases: TGCGCCAGCAGCCAAGATCCTCCGAGACAAGGGGGCCTCGAGCAGTACTTC. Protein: CASSQDPPRQGGLEQYF.

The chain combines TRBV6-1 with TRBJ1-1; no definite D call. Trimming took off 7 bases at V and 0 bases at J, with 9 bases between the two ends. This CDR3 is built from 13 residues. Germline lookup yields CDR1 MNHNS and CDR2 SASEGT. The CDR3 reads CASMGKMNTEAFF. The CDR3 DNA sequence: TGTGCCAGCATGGGCAAGATGAACACTGAAGCTTTCTTT.

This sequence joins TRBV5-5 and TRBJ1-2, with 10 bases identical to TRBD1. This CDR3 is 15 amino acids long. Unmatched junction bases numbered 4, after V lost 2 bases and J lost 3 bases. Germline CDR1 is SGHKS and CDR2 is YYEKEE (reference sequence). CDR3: CASSLSGTGDYGYTF. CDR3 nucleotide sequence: TGTGCCAGCAGCTTATCTGGGACAGGGGACTATGGCTACACCTTC.

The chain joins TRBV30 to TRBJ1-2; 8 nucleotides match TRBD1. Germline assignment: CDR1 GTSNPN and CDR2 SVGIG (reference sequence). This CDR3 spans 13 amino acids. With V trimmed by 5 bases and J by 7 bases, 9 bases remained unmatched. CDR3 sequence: CAWAQGAPSGYTF. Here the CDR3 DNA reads TGTGCCTGGGCGCAGGGGGCGCCGTCTGGCTACACCTTC.

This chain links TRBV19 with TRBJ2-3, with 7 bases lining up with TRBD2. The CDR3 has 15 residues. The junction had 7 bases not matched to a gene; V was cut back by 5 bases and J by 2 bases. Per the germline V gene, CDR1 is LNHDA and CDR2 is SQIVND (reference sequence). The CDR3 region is CASSARLAVTDTQYF. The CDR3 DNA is TGTGCCAGTAGTGCGAGGCTAGCGGTCACAGATACGCAGTATTTT. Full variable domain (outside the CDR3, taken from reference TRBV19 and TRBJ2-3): DGGITQSPKYLFRKEGQNVTLSCEQNLNHDAMYWYRQDPGQGLRLIYYSQIVNDFQKGDIAEGYSVSREKKESFPLTVTSAQKNPTAFYLCASSARLAVTDTQYFGPGTRLTVL.

DNA for the CDR3: TGTGCCACCAGCAGGAGCGAGGGGCCGGAAAAACTGTTTTTT. Protein product: CATSRSEGPEKLFF. The V call is TRBV15, the J call TRBJ1-4, with D possibly matching TRBD1 (5 bases). From germline, CDR1 is LNHNV and CDR2 YYDKDF (reference sequence). CDR3 size: 14 residues. With 3 bases removed from V and 8 bases from J, the gap between germline ends came to 13 bases.

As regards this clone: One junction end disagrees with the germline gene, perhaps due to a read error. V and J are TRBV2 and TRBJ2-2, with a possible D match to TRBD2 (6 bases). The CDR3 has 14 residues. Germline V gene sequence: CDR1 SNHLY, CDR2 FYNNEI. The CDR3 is CASSASGFGGELFF. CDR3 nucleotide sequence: TGTGCCAGCAGCGCCAGCGGGTTTGGCGGGGAGTTGTTTTTT.

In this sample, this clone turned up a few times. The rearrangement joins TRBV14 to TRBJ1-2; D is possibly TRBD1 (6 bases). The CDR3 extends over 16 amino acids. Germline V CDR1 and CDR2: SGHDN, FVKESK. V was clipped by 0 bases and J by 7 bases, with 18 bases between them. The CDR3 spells CASSQDPGRGGFGYTF. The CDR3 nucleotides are TGTGCCAGCAGCCAAGATCCCGGCAGGGGAGGATTTGGCTACACCTTC.

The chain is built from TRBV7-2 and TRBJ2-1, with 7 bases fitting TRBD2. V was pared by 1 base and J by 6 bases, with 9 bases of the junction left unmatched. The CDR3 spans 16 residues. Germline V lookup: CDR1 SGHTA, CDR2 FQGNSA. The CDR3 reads CASSLGGSGATNEQFF. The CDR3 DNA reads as TGTGCCAGCAGCTTAGGTGGCAGCGGGGCCACCAATGAGCAGTTCTTC.

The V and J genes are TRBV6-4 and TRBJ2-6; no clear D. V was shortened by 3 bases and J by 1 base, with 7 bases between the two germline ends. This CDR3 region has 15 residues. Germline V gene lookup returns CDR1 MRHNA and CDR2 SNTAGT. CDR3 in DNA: TGTGCCAGCAGTGAACAGTTTTCTGGGGCCAACGTCCTGACTTTC. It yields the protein CASSEQFSGANVLTF.

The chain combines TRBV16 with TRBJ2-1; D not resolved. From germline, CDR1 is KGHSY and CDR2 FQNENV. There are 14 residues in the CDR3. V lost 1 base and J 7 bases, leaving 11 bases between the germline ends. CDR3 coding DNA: TGTGCCAGCAGCCAATATAGGGCCGATAATGAGCAGTTCTTC. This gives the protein CASSQYRADNEQFF.

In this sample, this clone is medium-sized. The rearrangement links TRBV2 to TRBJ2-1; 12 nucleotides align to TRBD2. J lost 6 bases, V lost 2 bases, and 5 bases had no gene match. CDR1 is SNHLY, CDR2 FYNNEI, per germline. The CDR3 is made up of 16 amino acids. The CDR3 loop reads CASSEYPSGGANEQFF. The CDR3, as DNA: TGTGCCAGCAGTGAATACCCTAGCGGGGGGGCCAATGAGCAGTTCTTC.

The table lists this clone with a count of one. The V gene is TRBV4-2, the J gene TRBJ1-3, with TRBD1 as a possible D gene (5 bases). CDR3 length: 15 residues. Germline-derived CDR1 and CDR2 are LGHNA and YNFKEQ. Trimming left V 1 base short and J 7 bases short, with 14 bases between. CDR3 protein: CASSQGAGIGNTIYF. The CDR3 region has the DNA TGTGCCAGCAGCCAAGGGGCAGGGATTGGGAACACCATATATTTT.

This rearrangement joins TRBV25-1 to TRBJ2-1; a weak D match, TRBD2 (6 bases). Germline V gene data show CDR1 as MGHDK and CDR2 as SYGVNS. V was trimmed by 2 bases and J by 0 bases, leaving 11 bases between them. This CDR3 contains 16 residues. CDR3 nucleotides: TGTGCCAGCAGTGAAGGGACTTTCTCCTCCTACAATGAGCAGTTCTTC. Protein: CASSEGTFSSYNEQFF.

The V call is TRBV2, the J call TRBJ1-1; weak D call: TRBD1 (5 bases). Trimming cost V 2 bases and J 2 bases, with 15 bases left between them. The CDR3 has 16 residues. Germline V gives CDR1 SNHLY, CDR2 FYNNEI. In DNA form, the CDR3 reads TGTGCCAGCAGTGAACGCAGGGTTACCTTTAACACTGAAGCTTTCTTT. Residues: CASSERRVTFNTEAFF.

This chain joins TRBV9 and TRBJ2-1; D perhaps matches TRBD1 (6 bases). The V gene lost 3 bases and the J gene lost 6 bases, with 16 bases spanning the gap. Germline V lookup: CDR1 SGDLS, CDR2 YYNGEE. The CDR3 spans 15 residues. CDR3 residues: CASSGLSGTSNEQFF. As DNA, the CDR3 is TGTGCCAGCAGCGGATTGTCCGGGACAAGCAATGAGCAGTTCTTC.

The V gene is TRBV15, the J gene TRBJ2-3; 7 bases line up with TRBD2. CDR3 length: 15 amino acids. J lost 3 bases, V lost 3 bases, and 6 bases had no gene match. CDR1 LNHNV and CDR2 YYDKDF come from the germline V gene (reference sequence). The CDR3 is CATSRGGYRTDTQYF. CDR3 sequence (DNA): TGTGCCACCAGCAGGGGGGGGTATAGAACAGATACGCAGTATTTT.

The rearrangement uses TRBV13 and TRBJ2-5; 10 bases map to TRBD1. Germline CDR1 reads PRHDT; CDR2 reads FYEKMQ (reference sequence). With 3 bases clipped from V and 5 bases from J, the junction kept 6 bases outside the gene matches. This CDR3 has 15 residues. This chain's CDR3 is CASSFRDRGVETQYF. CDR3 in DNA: TGTGCCAGCAGCTTCCGGGACAGGGGAGTGGAGACCCAGTACTTC.

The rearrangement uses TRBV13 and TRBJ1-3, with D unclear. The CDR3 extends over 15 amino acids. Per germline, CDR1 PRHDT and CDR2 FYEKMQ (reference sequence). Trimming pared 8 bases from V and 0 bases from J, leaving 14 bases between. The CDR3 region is CASSKGLDSGNTIYF. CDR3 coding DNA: TGTGCCAGCTCCAAGGGCCTAGACTCTGGAAACACCATATATTTT.

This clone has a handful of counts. Here the CDR3 reads CASSSTGLAGVADTQYF. The CDR3 DNA follows: TGTGCCAGCAGCTCGACGGGACTAGCGGGAGTGGCAGATACGCAGTATTTT. The chain joins TRBV7-9 to TRBJ2-3, with 14 bases that match TRBD2. V shed 4 bases, J shed 4 bases, and the junction held 7 bases outside the gene matches. From germline, CDR1 is SEHNR and CDR2 FQNEAQ (reference sequence). The CDR3 runs 17 residues.

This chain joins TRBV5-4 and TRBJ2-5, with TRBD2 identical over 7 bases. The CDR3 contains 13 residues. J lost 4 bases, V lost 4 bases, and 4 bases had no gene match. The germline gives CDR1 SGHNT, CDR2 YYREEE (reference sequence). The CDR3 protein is CASSSSGGETQYF. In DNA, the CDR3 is TGTGCCAGCAGCAGCTCGGGGGGAGAGACCCAGTACTTC.

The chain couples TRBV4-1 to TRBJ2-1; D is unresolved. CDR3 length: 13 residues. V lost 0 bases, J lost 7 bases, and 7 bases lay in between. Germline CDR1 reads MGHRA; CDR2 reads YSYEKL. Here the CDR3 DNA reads TGCGCCAGCAGCCAAGAAGTCGGGAATGAGCAGTTCTTC. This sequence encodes CASSQEVGNEQFF.